The 28 T cell receptor beta chains below all came from one sample that was sequenced in a study of shared clonotypes between healthy human individuals. Clones were sequenced by immunoSEQ multiplex PCR, and TCRdb holds only the in-frame ones, with some missing. The table lists around 1.5 million clones, 95% to 99% of them singletons. What was sequenced was naive CD4+ T cells sorted from blood. The subset here: CD45RA+ positively selected. All receptors come from a man younger than 45 in good health.

The chain couples TRBV18 to TRBJ2-5; 10 bases are shared with TRBD2. V shed 4 bases, J shed 2 bases, and the junction held 10 bases outside the gene matches. The CDR3 spans 17 residues. Germline V CDR1 and CDR2: KGHSH, LQKENI. CDR3 bases: TGTGCCAGCTCACGACCCTCTAGCGGGGGAATACAAGAGACCCAGTACTTC. Translated, it gives CASSRPSSGGIQETQYF.

This clone was counted once. The rearrangement links TRBV28 to TRBJ1-2; D call uncertain. The CDR3 loop spans 15 amino acids. Trimming left V 6 bases short and J 4 bases short, with 18 bases between. Germline lookup yields CDR1 MDHEN and CDR2 SYDVKM. The CDR3 region has the DNA TGTGCCAGCAGCCCGCCGGGAGAGCAATTCTATGGCTACACCTTC. As protein: CASSPPGEQFYGYTF.

CDR3 residues: CASFPRSRKPNYGYTF. The CDR3 nucleotides are TGTGCCAGCTTCCCGAGGAGCCGGAAGCCTAACTATGGCTACACCTTC. V gene TRBV5-4 combines with J gene TRBJ1-2; D is ambiguous. Germline CDR1 SGHNT, CDR2 YYREEE (reference sequence). With 7 bases removed from V and 0 bases from J, the gap between germline ends came to 19 bases. The length of the CDR3 is 16 residues.

The CDR3, as DNA: TGTGCCAGCAGTTTACGGGACAGAGCCTACGAGCAGTACTTC. Protein sequence: CASSLRDRAYEQYF. The V and J genes are TRBV27 and TRBJ2-7, with 7 bases that match TRBD1. CDR1 is MNHEY and CDR2 is SMNVEV in the germline V gene (reference sequence). V gave up 2 bases and J gave up 2 bases; unmatched junction bases: 3. The CDR3 is 14 amino acids.

This clone showed up just a few times. J is TRBJ1-2 and V is TRBV6-1; D is unclear. Deletions cut 6 bases from V and 2 bases from J, with 10 bases between. This CDR3 spans 13 amino acids. In germline, CDR1 is MNHNS, CDR2 SASEGT. The CDR3 reads CASSASGNYGYTF. CDR3 in DNA: TGTGCCAGCAGCGCCTCCGGAAACTATGGCTACACCTTC.

In DNA, the CDR3 is TGTGCCAGCAGCCTATTACCTAGCGGGACCGAGCAGTACTTC. This sequence encodes CASSLLPSGTEQYF. This chain joins TRBV11-2 and TRBJ2-7, with 9 bases matching TRBD2. Germline V gene data show CDR1 as SGHAT and CDR2 as FQNNGV. The CDR3 is 14 residues long. V dropped 5 bases and J dropped 6; count of bases not matched to a gene: 8.

The chain has TRBV5-1 and TRBJ2-3; no reliable D call. V lost 0 bases and J lost 5, with 13 bases in between. Germline V gene sequence: CDR1 SGHRS, CDR2 YFSETQ. The CDR3 is made up of 15 amino acids. The chain's CDR3 is CASSLAGGFVDTQYF. The CDR3 DNA follows: TGCGCCAGCAGCTTGGCGGGCGGCTTTGTAGATACGCAGTATTTT. Complete variable domain (other parts from reference TRBV5-1 and TRBJ2-3): KAGVTQTPRYLIKTRGQQVTLSCSPISGHRSVSWYQQTPGQGLQFLFEYFSETQRNKGNFPGRFSGRQFSNSRSEMNVSTLELGDSALYLCASSLAGGFVDTQYFGPGTRLTVL.

The CDR3 DNA reads as TGTGCCAGCAGACGGACAGGACAAATTTCTTTCTTT. It encodes CASRRTGQISFF. This chain joins TRBV5-8 and TRBJ1-1, with 7 bases that match TRBD1. Losses at the gene ends were 5 bases for V and 12 bases for J; bases not matched to a gene: 10. Germline V gene lookup returns CDR1 SGHTS and CDR2 YDEGEE. CDR3 size: 12 residues. The full variable domain, with the rest looked up from reference TRBV5-8 and TRBJ1-1, is EAGVTQSPTHLIKTRGQQATLRCSPISGHTSVYWYQQALGLGLQFLLWYDEGEERNRGNFPPRFSGRQFPNYSSELNVNALELEDSALYLCASRRTGQISFFGQGTRLTVV.

The CDR3 DNA follows: TGTGCCAGCAGTCGTACGTCGGGGCCGGGATCTGGAAACACCATATATTTT. It is translated as CASSRTSGPGSGNTIYF. V is TRBV11-2 and J is TRBJ1-3; TRBD1 is a possible D gene (5 bases). Per the germline V gene, CDR1 is SGHAT and CDR2 is FQNNGV. The CDR3 loop spans 17 amino acids. With 6 bases removed from V and 1 base from J, the gap between germline ends came to 19 bases.

The chain combines TRBV28 with TRBJ1-2, with a tentative D call TRBD1 (5 bases). Trimming stripped 7 bases from V and 6 bases from J, with 15 bases between. This CDR3 comprises 13 residues. Germline V gives CDR1 MDHEN, CDR2 SYDVKM. The CDR3 reads CASTSHGANGYTF. CDR3 nucleotides: TGTGCCAGCACCTCTCACGGGGCGAATGGCTACACCTTC.

This chain uses TRBV5-4 with TRBJ2-1; 10 nucleotides align to TRBD2. Germline V gene data show CDR1 as SGHNT and CDR2 as YYREEE (reference sequence). The CDR3 spans 15 residues. Losses at the gene ends were 4 bases for V and 12 bases for J; bases not matched to a gene: 13. The DNA of the CDR3 is TGTGCCAGCAGCGGAGGGCCAGCGGGAGGGCCCCGGCAGTTCTTC. This translates into CASSGGPAGGPRQFF.

CDR3 amino acids: CASSRGGRLNEQFF. CDR3 DNA: TGTGCCAGCAGCCGGGGCGGGAGACTGAATGAGCAGTTCTTC. J is TRBJ2-1 and V is TRBV9, with TRBD2 matching over 7 bases. The CDR3 has 14 residues. Trimming cost V 4 bases and J 7 bases; bases outside gene matches: 8. Germline CDR1 and CDR2: SGDLS and YYNGEE.

The rearrangement links TRBV13 to TRBJ1-3; 9 nucleotides align to TRBD1. V gave up 6 bases and J gave up 6 bases; unmatched junction bases: 6. The CDR3 length is 14 residues. From germline, CDR1 is PRHDT and CDR2 FYEKMQ (reference sequence). The CDR3 loop is CASRTTGGENTIYF. CDR3 bases: TGTGCCAGCAGGACAACAGGGGGCGAAAACACCATATATTTT.

The chain employs TRBV11-2 and TRBJ2-7, with TRBD2 matching over 10 bases. This CDR3 has 17 residues. The junction had 9 bases not matched to a gene; V was cut back by 2 bases and J by 2 bases. The germline V gene encodes CDR1 SGHAT and CDR2 FQNNGV. CDR3 loop: CASSLLATSGNPYEQYF. In DNA, the CDR3 is TGTGCCAGCAGCTTATTGGCCACTAGCGGGAACCCCTACGAGCAGTACTTC.

The chain is built from TRBV28 and TRBJ1-5; D is unclear. This CDR3 is built from 12 residues. Germline V gene sequence: CDR1 MDHEN, CDR2 SYDVKM. V lost 6 bases and J 10 bases, leaving 13 bases between the germline ends. CDR3: CASSLPVRPQHF. The CDR3 DNA reads TGTGCCAGCAGCTTGCCGGTTCGACCCCAGCATTTT.

This clone occurred once. The CDR3 DNA reads TGTGCCAGCAGTTGGGGAGTTGGGGGCGAGCAGTACTTC. It is translated as CASSWGVGGEQYF. The chain combines TRBV6-5 with TRBJ2-7, with D perhaps assigned TRBD1 or TRBD2 (5 bases each). This CDR3 spans 13 amino acids. The V gene's germline CDR1 is MNHEY and CDR2 SVGAGI. V was pared by 4 bases and J by 6 bases, with 13 bases between.

This chain connects TRBV5-1 to TRBJ2-3; 14 bases are shared with TRBD2. There are 18 residues in the CDR3. Trimming cost V 3 bases and J 6 bases; bases outside gene matches: 12. Germline lookup yields CDR1 SGHRS and CDR2 YFSETQ. The DNA for the CDR3 is TGCGCCAGCAGCTGGAGGGGACTAGCGGGAGATCTCGGCGATACGCAGTATTTT. Translation: CASSWRGLAGDLGDTQYF.

The chain has TRBV27 and TRBJ2-7, with TRBD1 identical over 9 bases. CDR3 length: 15 residues. J lost 6 bases, V lost 2 bases, and 8 bases had no gene match. The germline gives CDR1 MNHEY, CDR2 SMNVEV (reference sequence). The CDR3 coding sequence is TGTGCCAGCAGTTTACTGGGGACAGGGTCCCGCGAGCAGTACTTC. Amino acids: CASSLLGTGSREQYF.

The chain joins TRBV7-9 to TRBJ1-1; TRBD1 might be the D (5 bases). Germline V gene data show CDR1 as SEHNR and CDR2 as FQNEAQ (reference sequence). This CDR3 spans 10 amino acids. Between the trimmed V and J ends, which lost 5 bases and 10 bases, there was a span of 8 bases. CDR3 sequence (DNA): TGTGCCAGCAGCGCCGGGACAGCTTTCTTT. As protein: CASSAGTAFF.

The J gene is TRBJ2-3, the V gene TRBV9, with D hard to call. V lost 6 bases, J lost 1 base, and 15 bases lay in between. Germline V CDR1 and CDR2: SGDLS, YYNGEE. CDR3 length equals 15 residues. The CDR3 here is CASTPRQSGTDTQYF. In DNA form, the CDR3 reads TGTGCCAGCACCCCCAGGCAGTCCGGCACAGATACGCAGTATTTT.

V usage is TRBV7-3 and J usage is TRBJ2-1, with a tentative D call TRBD1 (6 bases). Trimming took 2 bases from V and 9 from J, leaving 20 bases between them. Per the germline V gene, CDR1 is SGHTA and CDR2 is FQGTGA. There are 16 residues in the CDR3. The CDR3 region is CASSLRLGPQGGEQFF. CDR3 sequence (DNA): TGTGCCAGCAGCTTACGCCTTGGGCCTCAAGGGGGTGAGCAGTTCTTC.

The genes are TRBV19 and TRBJ1-5; perhaps TRBD1 as D (5 bases). The ends were cut back, 9 bases at V and 2 bases at J, with 11 bases in the middle. Per germline, CDR1 LNHDA and CDR2 SQIVND (reference sequence). The CDR3 has 13 amino acids. The CDR3 DNA sequence: TGTGCCAGCAGACAGATAGGCAATCAGCCCCAGCATTTT. Translated, it gives CASRQIGNQPQHF.

This chain joins TRBV7-3 and TRBJ2-1; 7 positions agree with TRBD2. From germline, CDR1 is SGHTA and CDR2 FQGTGA. This CDR3 region has 14 residues. With 0 bases clipped from V and 9 bases from J, the junction kept 5 bases outside the gene matches. CDR3 in amino acids: CASSLTRGEGEQFF. DNA for the CDR3: TGTGCCAGCAGCTTAACCCGGGGGGAAGGTGAGCAGTTCTTC.

Note on this clone: The same CDR3 is also encoded by other DNA sequences in this sample. The chain employs TRBV5-1 and TRBJ2-3; unclear D gene. The CDR3 extends over 15 amino acids. Trimming took 0 bases from V and 1 from J, leaving 9 bases between them. The V gene's germline CDR1 is SGHRS and CDR2 YFSETQ. CDR3 residues: CASSLGGTRTDTQYF. In nucleotides, the CDR3 is TGCGCCAGCAGCTTGGGGGGAACCCGCACAGATACGCAGTATTTT.

The J gene is TRBJ2-2, the V gene TRBV18, with D perhaps matching TRBD2 (6 bases). There are 15 residues in the CDR3. The ends were cut back, 1 base at V and 4 bases at J, with 10 bases in the middle. Germline assignment: CDR1 KGHSH and CDR2 LQKENI. CDR3: CASSPLGTSTGELFF. The CDR3 DNA reads TGTGCCAGCTCACCACTCGGGACTTCCACCGGGGAGCTGTTTTTT. Supplemented by reference TRBV18 and TRBJ2-2, the full variable domain reads NAGVMQNPRHLVRRRGQEARLRCSPMKGHSHVYWYRQLPEEGLKFMVYLQKENIIDESGMPKERFSAEFPKEGPSILRIQQVVRGDSAAYFCASSPLGTSTGELFFGEGSRLTVL.

This chain links TRBV9 with TRBJ2-2, with 7 nucleotides matching TRBD2. Germline lookup yields CDR1 SGDLS and CDR2 YYNGEE. The CDR3 is 14 residues long. The junction had 4 bases not matched to a gene; V was cut back by 4 bases and J by 4 bases. CDR3 sequence: CASSPGLPTGELFF. In nucleotides, the CDR3 is TGTGCCAGCAGCCCGGGACTACCCACCGGGGAGCTGTTTTTT.

The gene calls are TRBV18 and TRBJ1-3; 10 bases fit TRBD1. From germline, CDR1 is KGHSH and CDR2 LQKENI. Germline trimming cut 5 bases from V and 2 bases from J; bases unmatched to any gene: 6. The CDR3 runs to 16 residues. The CDR3 sequence: CASSSLDRGAGNTIYF. The CDR3 nucleotides are TGTGCCAGCTCAAGCTTGGACAGGGGGGCTGGAAACACCATATATTTT. The full variable domain, in which reference TRBV18 and TRBJ1-3 provide the parts outside the CDR3, is NAGVMQNPRHLVRRRGQEARLRCSPMKGHSHVYWYRQLPEEGLKFMVYLQKENIIDESGMPKERFSAEFPKEGPSILRIQQVVRGDSAAYFCASSSLDRGAGNTIYFGEGSWLTVV.

This clone was observed once. The J gene is TRBJ1-1, the V gene TRBV28; D unresolved. Germline-derived CDR1 and CDR2 are MDHEN and SYDVKM. The ends were cut back, 3 bases at V and 0 bases at J, with 8 bases in the middle. The CDR3 spans 14 residues. The CDR3 DNA follows: TGTGCCAGCAGTTTTATGGGGATGAACACTGAAGCTTTCTTT. This codes for CASSFMGMNTEAFF. The variable domain in full, completed from reference TRBV28 and TRBJ1-1, reads DVKVTQSSRYLVKRTGEKVFLECVQDMDHENMFWYRQDPGLGLRLIYFSYDVKMKEKGDIPEGYSVSREKKERFSLILESASTNQTSMYLCASSFMGMNTEAFFGQGTRLTVV.